This is a list of T cell receptor beta chains from one sample in a study of T cells in Graves' hyperthyroidism and ophthalmopathy. From the multiplex PCR reads, TCRdb called clonotypes with MiXCR, one entry per CDR3 protein. The table includes around 690,000 distinct CDR3 sequences, 17% detected once. Sequencing was carried out using blood. These receptors all come from a man aged 50-59 years with Graves' hyperthyroidism. Each CDR3 is given with its conserved first and last residue. The order of the fields is J gene, clone size, D gene, V gene, CDR3 DNA, CDR3 protein. The D gene is left open where the match is weak. Part of the rows lack a size; the others show once, few, many or a class for expanded clones.

>TRBJ1-5|NA|NA|TRBV19
TGTGCCAGTAGTGATTGGACAGGCAATCAGCCCCAGCATTTT
CASSDWTGNQPQHF
>TRBJ2-5|many|TRBD1|TRBV7-2
TGTGCCAGCAGCTCCTACAGGGGGGAGACCCAGTACTTC
CASSSYRGETQYF
>TRBJ2-3|many|TRBD2|TRBV28
TGTGCCAGCAGTTCAAGCGGGAGGATTGATACGCAGTATTTT
CASSSSGRIDTQYF
>TRBJ2-5|few|NA|TRBV5-1
TGCGCCAGCAGAAGCGGGTCATCGCCTGAAGGGGAGACCCAGTACTTC
CASRSGSSPEGETQYF
>TRBJ2-3|many|NA|TRBV27
TGTGCCAGCAGTCTTTTTGAGGGTGGAGGGGGAACAGATACGCAGTATTTT
CASSLFEGGGGTDTQYF
>TRBJ1-6|NA|NA|TRBV20-1
TGCAGTGCTAGAGATCTGAGAGATTCACCCCTCCACTTT
CSARDLRDSPLHF
>TRBJ1-5|few|NA|TRBV6-1
TGTGCCAGCAGTGCCCCGAATCAGCCCCAGCATTTT
CASSAPNQPQHF
>TRBJ2-1|few|TRBD2|TRBV6-4
TGTGCCAGCAGTGACTCCGCCGACGCGGGAGGTTCCTACAATGAGCAGTTCTTC
CASSDSADAGGSYNEQFF
>TRBJ1-5|few|NA|TRBV28
TGTGCCAGCAGCCACCCCTCATTCAATCAGCCCCAGCATTTT
CASSHPSFNQPQHF
>TRBJ2-7|NA|NA|TRBV11-2
TGTGCCAGCAGCTTCGGACCGCAGTTGAGCAGCTACGAGCAGTACTTC
CASSFGPQLSSYEQYF
>TRBJ1-1|many|NA|TRBV6-4
TGTGCCAGCAGTGACGGTCTCACTGAAGCTTTCTTT
CASSDGLTEAFF
>TRBJ2-7|once|TRBD1|TRBV28
TGTGCCAGCAGGTCCGGGACAGGGGTATTAGAGCAGTACTTC
CASRSGTGVLEQYF
>TRBJ2-7|NA|TRBD1|TRBV19
TGTGCCAGTAGTACCGGACAGGGGGCGAACGAGCAGTACTTC
CASSTGQGANEQYF
>TRBJ1-6|NA|NA|TRBV27
TGTGCCAGCAGTTTATCGGCCAGGGGTTCACCCCTCCACTTT
CASSLSARGSPLHF
>TRBJ1-1|many|TRBD1|TRBV6-2/TRBV6-3
TGTGCCAGCAGTTACGGTGCAGGGGGGGCGGACACTGAAGCTTTCTTT
CASSYGAGGADTEAFF
>TRBJ1-1|many|NA|TRBV28
TGTGCCAGCATGAGGCAGCTAGACACTGAAGCTTTCTTT
CASMRQLDTEAFF
>TRBJ2-2|many|NA|TRBV30
TGTGCCTGGGGGGCCCCCGGGGAGCTGTTTTTT
CAWGAPGELFF
>TRBJ1-1|NA|TRBD1|TRBV5-5
TGTGCCAGCAGCTGGGGAGTAAAACCGGGACAGGGGGGGATGAGTGAAGCTTTCTTT
CASSWGVKPGQGGMSEAFF
>TRBJ2-1|many|TRBD2|TRBV29-1
TGCAGCGTTGAAGGACTAGCGGGAGGGACCCCTGAGCAGTTCTTC
CSVEGLAGGTPEQFF
>TRBJ1-5|NA|NA|TRBV6-1
TGTGCCAGCAGTGAAGTGGAACTAAATCAGCCCCAGCATTTT
CASSEVELNQPQHF
>TRBJ2-5|many|NA|TRBV18
TGTGCCAGCAGTCCGCCCGCGCAAGAGACCCAGTACTTC
CASSPPAQETQYF
>TRBJ2-1|few|NA|TRBV12-3/TRBV12-4
TGTGCCAGCAGCCTCCTTCGGGCGGCGGGAAGAGATGAGCGGTTCTTC
CASSLLRAAGRDERFF
>TRBJ2-1|NA|NA|TRBV19
TGTGCCAGTAGGACGGGGGACAGATTTTACAATGAGCAGTTCTTC
CASRTGDRFYNEQFF
>TRBJ2-7|few|NA|TRBV20-1
TGCAGTGCTCGACCGGGAATGGGAAGGGACGAGCAGTACTTC
CSARPGMGRDEQYF
>TRBJ2-1|NA|TRBD2|TRBV20-1
TGCAGTGCTAGAGTTCTTCACGGGATTAGCGGGTACTCCTACAATGAGCAGTTCTTC
CSARVLHGISGYSYNEQFF
>TRBJ2-1|NA|TRBD2|TRBV6-5
TGTGCCAGCAGTTACTCCTCGGGCGGGAGGAGTAATGAGCAGTTCTTC
CASSYSSGGRSNEQFF
>TRBJ1-5|few|NA|TRBV9
TGTGCCAGCAGCGTTGGACAGAACTACAATCAGCCCCAGCATTTT
CASSVGQNYNQPQHF
>TRBJ2-1|many|TRBD2|TRBV5-1
TGCGCCAGCAGCTGGAGGGGCGGGAGTTCCTACAATGAGCAGTTCTTC
CASSWRGGSSYNEQFF
>TRBJ2-7|many|NA|TRBV28
TGTGCCAGCAGTTTATTACGGGGGCTACGTAGTGAGCAGTACTTC
CASSLLRGLRSEQYF
>TRBJ2-7|many|NA|TRBV10-2
TGCGCCAGCAGTAGTTCAGGGGCGTACGAGCAGTACTTC
CASSSSGAYEQYF
>TRBJ2-7|many|TRBD2|TRBV28
TGTGCCAGCAACTGGCTAGCGGGAGGGCCCAGCTACGAGCAGTACTTC
CASNWLAGGPSYEQYF
>TRBJ2-7|once|TRBD1|TRBV20-1
TGCAGTGCACGGACAGGGGGGGCCTACGAGCAGTACTTC
CSARTGGAYEQYF
>TRBJ1-4|NA|NA|TRBV10-1
TGCGCCAGCAGTGAATCAGGGACTAATGAAAAACTGTTTTTT
CASSESGTNEKLFF
>TRBJ2-4|NA|NA|TRBV2
TGTGCCAGCAGTGAAGTGGGGGCCGCGGGAAACATTCAGTACTTC
CASSEVGAAGNIQYF
>TRBJ1-4|NA|TRBD1|TRBV6-1
TGTGCCAGCAGCCCATACGATCCGGGACAGGGGTACGAAAAACTGTTTTTT
CASSPYDPGQGYEKLFF
>TRBJ1-2|many|TRBD1|TRBV12-3/TRBV12-4
TGTGCCAGCAGTGCGGCCAGGGACAGGAGGTCTAACTATGGCTACACCTTC
CASSAARDRRSNYGYTF
>TRBJ1-2|many|NA|TRBV6-1
TGTGCCAGCACCTCGAGGGCAGGGGCTTTAATCCATGGCTACACCTTC
CASTSRAGALIHGYTF
>TRBJ2-1|NA|TRBD2|TRBV28
TGTGCCAGCAGTTTTGGCGGGAGGCGGGACAATGAGCAGTTCTTC
CASSFGGRRDNEQFF
>TRBJ2-2|many|TRBD2|TRBV2
TGTGCCAGCAGTGGAGGACTAGTAGGAACCGGGGAGCTGTTTTTT
CASSGGLVGTGELFF
>TRBJ2-5|many|TRBD2|TRBV7-3
TGTGCCAGCAGCTTGGGGGGGACAGAGACCCAGTACTTC
CASSLGGTETQYF
>TRBJ2-1|once|NA|TRBV25-1
TGTGCCAGCAGTGAATATGCGGGAACCTCCAATGAGCAGTTCTTC
CASSEYAGTSNEQFF
>TRBJ1-2|NA|NA|TRBV15
TGTGCCACCAGCAGAGTTGGAACGGACTCCGGGGTTTATGGCTACACCTTC
CATSRVGTDSGVYGYTF
>TRBJ2-3|many|NA|TRBV27
TGTGCCAGCAGCCGACGGGGGGCGACAGATACGCAGTATTTT
CASSRRGATDTQYF
>TRBJ2-1|NA|TRBD2|TRBV29-1
TGCAGCGTCGTAGCGGGAGGCCCCTACAATGAGCAGTTCTTC
CSVVAGGPYNEQFF
>TRBJ2-2|many|NA|TRBV10-3
TGTGCCATCAGTGACAACACCGGGGAGCTGTTTTTT
CAISDNTGELFF
>TRBJ2-1|NA|NA|TRBV24-1
TGTGCCACCAGTGATCGGACCCCGAGCTCCTACAATGAGCAGTTCTTC
CATSDRTPSSYNEQFF
>TRBJ2-1|NA|NA|TRBV12-3/TRBV12-4
TGTGCCAGCAGTTTGGGTATCGCCCTTGGGAATGAGCAGTTCTTC
CASSLGIALGNEQFF
>TRBJ1-4|many|NA|TRBV18
TGTGCCAGCTCCCCGAATTTAGCCGCGGGTGAAAAACTGTTTTTT
CASSPNLAAGEKLFF
>TRBJ2-7|few|TRBD1|TRBV5-6
TGTGCCAGCAGCCGAATTGGACAGGGGGGGTACGAGCAGTACTTC
CASSRIGQGGYEQYF
>TRBJ1-2|once|TRBD1|TRBV10-3
TGTGCCATCGGACAGGGAGGCGATGGCTACACCTTC
CAIGQGGDGYTF